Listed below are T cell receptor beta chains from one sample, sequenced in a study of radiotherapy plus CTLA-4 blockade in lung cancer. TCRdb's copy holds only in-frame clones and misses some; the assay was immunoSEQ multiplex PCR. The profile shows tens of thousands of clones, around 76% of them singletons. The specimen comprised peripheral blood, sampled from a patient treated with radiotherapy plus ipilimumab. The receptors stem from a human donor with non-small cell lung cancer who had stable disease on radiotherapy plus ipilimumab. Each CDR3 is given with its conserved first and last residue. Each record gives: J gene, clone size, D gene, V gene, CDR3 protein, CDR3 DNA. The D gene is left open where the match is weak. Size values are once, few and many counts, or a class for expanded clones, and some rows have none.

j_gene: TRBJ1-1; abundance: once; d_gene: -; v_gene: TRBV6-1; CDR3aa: CASRLAYATAEAFF; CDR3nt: TGTGCCAGCAGACTGGCCTACGCAACCGCTGAAGCTTTCTTT
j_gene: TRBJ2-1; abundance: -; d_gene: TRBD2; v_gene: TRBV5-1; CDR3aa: CASSIKESGTSGFQFF; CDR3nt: TGCGCCAGCAGCATAAAGGAATCCGGGACTAGCGGTTTTCAGTTCTTC
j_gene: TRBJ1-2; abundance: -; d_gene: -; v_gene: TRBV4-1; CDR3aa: CASSQGIGGVYGYTF; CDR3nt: TGCGCCAGCAGCCAGGGGATTGGGGGCGTATATGGCTACACCTTC
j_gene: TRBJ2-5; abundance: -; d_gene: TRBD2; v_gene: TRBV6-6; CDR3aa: CASSYSELAGGPRYF; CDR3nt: TGTGCCAGCAGTTACTCCGAACTAGCGGGGGGCCCAAGGTACTTC
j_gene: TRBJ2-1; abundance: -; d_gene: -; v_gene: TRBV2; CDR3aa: CASSEIGNEQFF; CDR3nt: TGTGCCAGCAGTGAAATTGGCAATGAGCAGTTCTTC
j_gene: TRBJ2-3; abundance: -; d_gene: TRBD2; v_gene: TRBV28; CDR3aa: CASRGGLADRDTQYF; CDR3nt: TGTGCCAGCAGGGGGGGACTAGCGGACCGAGATACGCAGTATTTT
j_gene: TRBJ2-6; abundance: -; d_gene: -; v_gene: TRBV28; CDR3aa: CATSYGAGANVLTF; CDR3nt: TGTGCCACCTCGTACGGGGCCGGGGCCAACGTCCTGACTTTC
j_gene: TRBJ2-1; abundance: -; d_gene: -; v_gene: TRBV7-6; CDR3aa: CASSFSGNEQFF; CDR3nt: TGTGCCAGCAGCTTCTCAGGAAATGAGCAGTTCTTC
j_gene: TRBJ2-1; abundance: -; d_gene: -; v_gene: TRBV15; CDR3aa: CATSRGNTQRGYNEQFF; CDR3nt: TGTGCCACCAGCAGAGGAAATACCCAAAGGGGCTACAATGAGCAGTTCTTC
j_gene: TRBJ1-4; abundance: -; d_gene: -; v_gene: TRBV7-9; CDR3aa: CASSLTNQKLFF; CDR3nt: TGTGCCAGCAGCTTAACCAATCAAAAACTGTTTTTT
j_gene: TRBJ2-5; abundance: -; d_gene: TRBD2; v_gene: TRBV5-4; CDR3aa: CASQGVAGDSQETQYF; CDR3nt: TGTGCCAGCCAAGGGGTAGCGGGGGATTCACAAGAGACCCAGTACTTC
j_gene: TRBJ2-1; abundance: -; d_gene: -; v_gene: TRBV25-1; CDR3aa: CASSESIGEQFF; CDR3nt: TGTGCCAGCAGTGAATCTATCGGGGAGCAGTTCTTC
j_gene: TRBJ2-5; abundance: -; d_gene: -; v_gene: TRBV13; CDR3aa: CASSFQGRETQYF; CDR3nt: TGTGCCAGCAGCTTTCAGGGTAGAGAGACCCAGTACTTC
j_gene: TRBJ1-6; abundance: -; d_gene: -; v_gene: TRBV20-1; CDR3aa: CSAGNYELLHF; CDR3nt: TGCAGTGCTGGGAACTACGAACTCCTCCACTTT
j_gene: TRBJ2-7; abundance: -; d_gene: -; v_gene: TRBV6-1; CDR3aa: CASSARTGYEQYF; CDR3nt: TGTGCCAGCAGTGCGCGAACAGGGTACGAGCAGTACTTC
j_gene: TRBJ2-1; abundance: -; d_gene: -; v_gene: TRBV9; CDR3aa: CASSVEEGNEQFF; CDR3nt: TGTGCCAGCAGCGTAGAAGAGGGGAATGAGCAGTTCTTC
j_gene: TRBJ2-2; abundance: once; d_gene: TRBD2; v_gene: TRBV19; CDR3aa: CASSGSGGGPGELFF; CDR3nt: TGTGCCAGTAGTGGTAGCGGGGGAGGCCCCGGGGAGCTGTTTTTT
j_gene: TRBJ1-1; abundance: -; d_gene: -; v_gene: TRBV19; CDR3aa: CASATLVNTEAFF; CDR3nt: TGTGCCAGTGCGACTCTAGTTAACACTGAAGCTTTCTTT
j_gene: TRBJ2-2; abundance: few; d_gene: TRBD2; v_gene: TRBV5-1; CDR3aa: CASSLGSSGTGELFF; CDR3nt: TGCGCCAGCAGCTTGGGTTCTAGCGGCACCGGGGAGCTGTTTTTT
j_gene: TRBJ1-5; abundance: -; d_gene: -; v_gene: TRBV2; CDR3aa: CASSVAISNQPQHF; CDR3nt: TGTGCCAGCAGTGTGGCTATTAGCAATCAGCCCCAGCATTTT